The 27 T cell receptor beta chains below were found in one sample sequenced in a study of Graves' ophthalmopathy and Graves' hyperthyroidism. RNA transcripts yielded amplified TCR beta CDR3 regions. First-round RT-PCR with HTBI primers preceded a second-round multiplex PCR. TCRdb ran MiXCR on the multiplex PCR reads and lists one entry per CDR3 protein. This table holds 500,000 to 800,000 distinct CDR3 sequences, roughly two fifths found once. The sequenced sample consisted of peripheral blood. The receptors derive from an adult man with Graves' ophthalmopathy.

This chain joins TRBV2 and TRBJ1-6; 9 bases line up with TRBD1. CDR1 and CDR2 (germline): SNHLY, FYNNEI. CDR3 size: 15 residues. V was pared by 5 bases and J by 10 bases, with 9 bases of the junction left unmatched. The CDR3 coding sequence is TGTGCCAGCAGTTTATCGGGACAGGGAGGGTCACCCCTCCACTTT. Translated: CASSLSGQGGSPLHF.

The rearrangement uses TRBV2 and TRBJ1-1; D may be TRBD1 (5 bases). The V and J ends lost 6 bases and 8 bases respectively, with 22 bases between them. The CDR3 has 15 amino acids. The germline CDR1 and CDR2 sequences are SNHLY and FYNNEI. The CDR3 sequence is CASSRTRGQALEAFF. For the CDR3, the DNA is TGTGCCAGCAGCAGAACCCGGGGCCAGGCCTTAGAAGCTTTCTTT.

V and J are TRBV20-1 and TRBJ2-7, with D possibly matching TRBD1 (6 bases). CDR1 and CDR2 from the germline V gene are DFQATT and SNEGSKA (reference sequence). The CDR3 totals 15 residues. The germline V and J ends were trimmed by 1 base and 0 bases, with 13 bases remaining between them. The CDR3: CSARAWTVNSYEQYF. As DNA, the CDR3 is TGCAGTGCTAGAGCGTGGACAGTTAACTCCTACGAGCAGTACTTC.

V usage is TRBV5-6 and J usage is TRBJ1-6; unclear D gene. Trimming pared 0 bases from V and 5 bases from J, leaving 6 bases between. The CDR3 loop spans 14 amino acids. CDR1 and CDR2 from the germline V gene are SGHDT and YYEEEE. Here the CDR3 DNA reads TGTGCCAGCAGCTTGGGTCCTGATAATTCACCCCTCCACTTT. This translates into CASSLGPDNSPLHF.

This rearrangement joins TRBV5-1 to TRBJ1-6; the D gene is possibly TRBD1 (6 bases). Trimming took off 3 bases at V and 8 bases at J, with 15 bases between the two ends. The CDR3 loop spans 15 amino acids. Germline V gene lookup returns CDR1 SGHRS and CDR2 YFSETQ. CDR3 bases: TGCGCCAGCAGCTCGGCAGGGGATTATTATTCACCCCTCCACTTT. Encoded protein: CASSSAGDYYSPLHF. Together with reference TRBV5-1 and TRBJ1-6, the CDR3 gives the full variable domain: KAGVTQTPRYLIKTRGQQVTLSCSPISGHRSVSWYQQTPGQGLQFLFEYFSETQRNKGNFPGRFSGRQFSNSRSEMNVSTLELGDSALYLCASSSAGDYYSPLHFGNGTRLTVT.

The J gene is TRBJ2-7, the V gene TRBV12-3 or TRBV12-4, with 11 bases fitting TRBD2. The CDR3 length is 17 residues. DNA for the CDR3: TGTGCTAGTGGTTTAAGGCTAGCGGGGGGCAGCTCCTACGAGCAGTACTTC. Its protein is CASGLRLAGGSSYEQYF.

Details on this clonotype: A read error may account for a junction end that differs from germline. This chain uses TRBV2 with TRBJ2-6; no firm D call. The CDR3 sequence is 19 residues long. CDR1 SNHLY and CDR2 FYNNEI come from the germline V gene. The CDR3 spells CASSQDPGSYYSEANVLTF. The CDR3 DNA follows: TGCGCCAGCAGCCAAGATCCGGGTTCTTACTACTCTGAGGCCAACGTCCTGACTTTC.

This chain uses TRBV7-2 with TRBJ2-7, with 11 bases fitting TRBD1. After removal of 1 base from V and 5 bases from J, the junction contained 7 bases not matched to a gene. There are 16 residues in the CDR3. Germline lookup yields CDR1 SGHTA and CDR2 FQGNSA. For the CDR3, the DNA is TGTGCCAGCAGCTTAGTTTTGGGGACAGGGGGTGACGAGCAGTACTTC. The encoded protein is CASSLVLGTGGDEQYF. The full variable domain, rest sourced from reference TRBV7-2 and TRBJ2-7, is GAGVSQSPSNKVTEKGKDVELRCDPISGHTALYWYRQSLGQGLEFLIYFQGNSAPDKSGLPSDRFSAERTGGSVSTLTIQRTQQEDSAVYLCASSLVLGTGGDEQYFGPGTRLTVT.

This chain uses TRBV12-3 or TRBV12-4 with TRBJ1-2; a weak D match, TRBD1 (6 bases). This CDR3 has 13 residues. V was pared by 5 bases and J by 1 base, with 8 bases between. The CDR3 region has the DNA TGTGCCAGCAGTGACAGGTTTAACTATGGCTACACCTTC. It codes for CASSDRFNYGYTF.

This clonotype was counted at least ten times. The rearrangement joins TRBV19 to TRBJ1-6, with 9 bases lining up with TRBD1. The germline V gene has CDR1 LNHDA and CDR2 SQIVND (reference sequence). The CDR3 is 15 amino acids. The ends lost 4 bases at V and 2 bases at J; junction bases unmatched: 0. Here the CDR3 DNA reads TGTGCCAGTAGTAGGGACAGGGCCTATAATTCACCCCTCCACTTT. Translation: CASSRDRAYNSPLHF.

As to this clonotype: The conserved final phenylalanine or tryptophan is absent from the CDR3, which likely points to a read error. No DNA is shown, since the ends of the CDR3 on it are uncertain; the CDR3 is the one TCRdb lists. The chain has TRBV7-9 and TRBJ1-4; the table calls TRBD1, which could not be checked here. The CDR3 comprises 11 residues, both ends counted. CDR1 SEHNR and CDR2 FQNEAQ come from the germline V gene (reference sequence). The chain's CDR3 is CASSYRAGADY.

This clonotype showed up many times. The V and J genes are TRBV5-1 and TRBJ1-6; TRBD1 matches at 9 bases. The germline CDR1 and CDR2 sequences are SGHRS and YFSETQ. The CDR3 consists of 15 residues. The V and J ends lost 4 bases and 7 bases, in that order; junction bases with no gene match: 6. The chain's CDR3 is CASSQGQGLNSPLHF. The CDR3 DNA reads TGCGCCAGCAGCCAGGGACAGGGACTCAATTCACCCCTCCACTTT. The complete variable domain, with remaining parts taken from reference TRBV5-1 and TRBJ1-6, reads KAGVTQTPRYLIKTRGQQVTLSCSPISGHRSVSWYQQTPGQGLQFLFEYFSETQRNKGNFPGRFSGRQFSNSRSEMNVSTLELGDSALYLCASSQGQGLNSPLHFGNGTRLTVT.

Note on this clonotype: This may be a read error, as it is one base from a much larger clone. The chain joins TRBV20-1 to TRBJ2-7; TRBD1 matches 7 bases. The length of the CDR3 is 15 residues. The J segment lost 4 bases and the V segment lost 5 bases, leaving 14 bases of the junction unmatched. Germline CDR1 is DFQATT and CDR2 is SNEGSKA (reference sequence). The CDR3 region is CSAGAAGTDTYEQYF. In nucleotides, the CDR3 is TGCAGTGCTGGCGCCGCCGGGACAGATACATACGAGCAGTACTTC.

This clonotype has at least ten counts. The chain joins TRBV7-2 to TRBJ2-7, with 9 positions matching TRBD1. Trimming at V came to 0 bases and at J to 0 bases, leaving 6 bases not matched to a gene. The CDR3 sequence is 17 residues long. Per the germline V gene, CDR1 is SGHTA and CDR2 is FQGNSA. The chain's CDR3 is CASSLARGTGSSYEQYF. In DNA, the CDR3 is TGTGCCAGCAGCTTAGCGCGAGGGACAGGGAGCTCCTACGAGCAGTACTTC.

This clonotype turned up a few times. J is TRBJ2-5 and V is TRBV4-2; TRBD1 agrees at 10 bases. The J segment lost 5 bases and the V segment lost 1 base, leaving 7 bases of the junction unmatched. From germline, CDR1 is LGHNA and CDR2 YNFKEQ. The CDR3 is 16 amino acids. The CDR3 region has the DNA TGTGCCAGCAGCCAAGCATTTGGACAGGGGGACGAGACCCAGTACTTC. Translating gives CASSQAFGQGDETQYF.

This clonotype was seen a few times. The chain links TRBV4-1 to TRBJ1-4; the D gene is possibly TRBD1 (6 bases). Germline assignment: CDR1 MGHRA and CDR2 YSYEKL. The CDR3 totals 17 residues. Trimming pared 6 bases from V and 8 bases from J, leaving 25 bases between. This chain's CDR3 is CASRLAGGHGLGEKLFF. As DNA, the CDR3 is TGCGCCAGCAGACTAGCCGGGGGGCACGGCTTGGGGGAAAAACTGTTTTTT.

The V gene is TRBV25-1, the J gene TRBJ1-2, with D uncertain. CDR3 length: 11 residues. CDR1 is MGHDK and CDR2 is SYGVNS in the germline V gene. Trimming shortened V by 7 bases and J by 8 bases, and 11 bases separated the two germline ends. The CDR3, as DNA: TGTGCCAGCAAAGGACGGGAGGGCTACACCTTC. Protein product: CASKGREGYTF.

V gene TRBV10-3 combines with J gene TRBJ1-3, with TRBD1 matching over 7 bases. Germline lookup yields CDR1 ENHRY and CDR2 SYGVKD. CDR3 length equals 14 residues. Losses at the gene ends were 6 bases for V and 4 bases for J; bases not matched to a gene: 6. CDR3 DNA: TGTGCCATCAGCGATACGGACAGGGGAAACACCATATATTTT. It codes for CAISDTDRGNTIYF.

The chain employs TRBV5-1 and TRBJ2-7; 7 nucleotides agree with TRBD1. The CDR3 contains 14 residues. Germline CDR1 SGHRS, CDR2 YFSETQ. Trimming removed 4 bases from V and 1 base from J; junction bases left unmatched: 5. As DNA, the CDR3 is TGCGCCAGCAGCAGGACAGGATTATCCTACGAGCAGTACTTC. Residues: CASSRTGLSYEQYF.

This clonotype was seen ten or more times. This chain uses TRBV2 with TRBJ2-2; 10 nucleotides agree with TRBD2. Germline loops: CDR1 SNHLY, CDR2 FYNNEI. V trimming: 4 bases; J trimming: 1 base; junction bases outside the gene matches: 3. There are 16 residues in the CDR3. Written as DNA, the CDR3 is TGTGCCAGCAGTGTTTCTAGCGGGAGGAACACCGGGGAGCTGTTTTTT. This sequence encodes CASSVSSGRNTGELFF.

V and J are TRBV20-1 and TRBJ1-1; the D is unclear. Trimming shortened V by 6 bases and J by 3 bases, and 20 bases separated the two germline ends. The CDR3 is 15 residues long. Germline V CDR1 and CDR2: DFQATT, SNEGSKA (reference sequence). CDR3 sequence: CSAPGPGGPDTEAFF. In DNA form, the CDR3 reads TGCAGTGCCCCTGGGCCCGGAGGTCCCGACACTGAAGCTTTCTTT.

The chain uses TRBV10-3 and TRBJ2-6; weak D call: TRBD2 (5 bases). V was clipped by 3 bases and J by 9 bases, with 6 bases between them. Germline V CDR1 and CDR2: ENHRY, SYGVKD. The CDR3 extends over 12 amino acids. The CDR3 DNA sequence: TGTGCCATCAGTGACCGGGACAACGTCCTGACTTTC. Amino acids: CAISDRDNVLTF.

This chain uses TRBV25-1 with TRBJ2-2; 11 bases are shared with TRBD1. The CDR3 has 15 amino acids. J lost 6 bases, V lost 8 bases, and 8 bases had no gene match. Looked up from germline, CDR1 is MGHDK and CDR2 is SYGVNS. The CDR3 DNA follows: TGTGCCAGCGCCTGGACAGGGGGCGCCCCCGGGGAGCTGTTTTTT. Translating gives CASAWTGGAPGELFF.

Points on this clonotype: The CDR3 does not close with the conserved phenylalanine or tryptophan, likely indicating a read error. It is unclear where the CDR3 begins or ends on the DNA, so no DNA is shown, and the CDR3 is as TCRdb lists it. The chain couples TRBV2 to TRBJ2-5; no DNA check was done on the table's D call, TRBD1. Germline V lookup: CDR1 SNHLY, CDR2 FYNNEI. The CDR3 is 9 amino acids long, termini counted. The CDR3 spells CASREGSHV.

This clonotype was counted many times. The chain carries TRBV20-1 and TRBJ1-5, with D uncertain. The CDR3 runs to 16 residues. Germline V gene data show CDR1 as DFQATT and CDR2 as SNEGSKA (reference sequence). Trimming stripped 4 bases from V and 0 bases from J, with 16 bases between. CDR3 amino acids: CSAKIAYRGSNQPQHF. The CDR3 region has the DNA TGCAGTGCTAAGATCGCTTACAGAGGTAGCAATCAGCCCCAGCATTTT.

J is TRBJ2-5 and V is TRBV7-9; TRBD1 matches 10 bases. The CDR3 is 16 residues long. Germline V gene sequence: CDR1 SEHNR, CDR2 FQNEAQ (reference sequence). After removal of 5 bases from V and 5 bases from J, the junction contained 11 bases not matched to a gene. In DNA, the CDR3 is TGTGCCAGCAGCAAGTCCGGGACAGGGGTGAAGGAGACCCAGTACTTC. It yields the protein CASSKSGTGVKETQYF.

A few counts support this clonotype. The chain couples TRBV5-4 to TRBJ1-2, with 7 positions matching TRBD1. Germline V gives CDR1 SGHNT, CDR2 YYREEE (reference sequence). The CDR3 spans 15 residues. Germline trimming cut 4 bases from V and 5 bases from J; bases unmatched to any gene: 11. CDR3 protein: CASSPPPTGAYGYTF. In DNA form, the CDR3 reads TGTGCCAGCAGCCCACCCCCCACAGGGGCGTATGGCTACACCTTC.